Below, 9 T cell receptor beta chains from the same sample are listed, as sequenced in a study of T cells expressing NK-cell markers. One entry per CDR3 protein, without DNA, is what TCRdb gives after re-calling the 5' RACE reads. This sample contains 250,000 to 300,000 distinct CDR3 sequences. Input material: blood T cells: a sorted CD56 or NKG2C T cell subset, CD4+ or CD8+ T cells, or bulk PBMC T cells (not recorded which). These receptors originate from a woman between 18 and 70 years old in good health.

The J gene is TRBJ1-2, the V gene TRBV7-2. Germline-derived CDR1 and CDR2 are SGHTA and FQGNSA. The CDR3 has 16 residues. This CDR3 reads CASSFPSLGKERGYTF.

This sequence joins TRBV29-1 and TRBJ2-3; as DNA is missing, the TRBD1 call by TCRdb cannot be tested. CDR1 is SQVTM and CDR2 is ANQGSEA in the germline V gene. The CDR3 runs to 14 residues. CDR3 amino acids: CSAFQDRATDTQYF.

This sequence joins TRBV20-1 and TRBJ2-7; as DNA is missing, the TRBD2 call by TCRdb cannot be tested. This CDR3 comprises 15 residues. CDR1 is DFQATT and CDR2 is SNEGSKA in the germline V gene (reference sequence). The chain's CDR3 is CSAPSPAGLSYEQYF.

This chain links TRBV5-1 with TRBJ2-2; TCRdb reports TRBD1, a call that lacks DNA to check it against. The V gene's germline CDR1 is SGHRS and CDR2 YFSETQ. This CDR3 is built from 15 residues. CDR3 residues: CASSEGQGVGGELFF. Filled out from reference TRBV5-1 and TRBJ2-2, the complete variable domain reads KAGVTQTPRYLIKTRGQQVTLSCSPISGHRSVSWYQQTPGQGLQFLFEYFSETQRNKGNFPGRFSGRQFSNSRSEMNVSTLELGDSALYLCASSEGQGVGGELFFGEGSRLTVL.

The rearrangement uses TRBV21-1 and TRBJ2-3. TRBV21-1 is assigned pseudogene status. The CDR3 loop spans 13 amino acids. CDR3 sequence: CASSNPGTDTQYF.

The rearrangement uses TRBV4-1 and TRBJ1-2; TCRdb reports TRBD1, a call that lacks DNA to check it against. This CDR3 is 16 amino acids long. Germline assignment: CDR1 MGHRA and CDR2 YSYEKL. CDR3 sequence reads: CASSQPTGGNRYGYTF.

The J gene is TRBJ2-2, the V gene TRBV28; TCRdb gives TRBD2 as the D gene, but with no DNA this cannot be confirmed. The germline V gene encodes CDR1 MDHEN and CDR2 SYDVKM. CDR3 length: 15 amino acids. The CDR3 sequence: CASSFKRVGTGELFF. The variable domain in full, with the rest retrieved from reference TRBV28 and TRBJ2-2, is DVKVTQSSRYLVKRTGEKVFLECVQDMDHENMFWYRQDPGLGLRLIYFSYDVKMKEKGDIPEGYSVSREKKERFSLILESASTNQTSMYLCASSFKRVGTGELFFGEGSRLTVL.

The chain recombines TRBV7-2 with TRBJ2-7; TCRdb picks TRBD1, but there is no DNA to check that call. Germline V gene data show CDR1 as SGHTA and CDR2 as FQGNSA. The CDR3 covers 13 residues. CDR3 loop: CASSLGGHYEQYF. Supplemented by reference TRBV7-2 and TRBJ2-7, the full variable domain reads GAGVSQSPSNKVTEKGKDVELRCDPISGHTALYWYRQSLGQGLEFLIYFQGNSAPDKSGLPSDRFSAERTGGSVSTLTIQRTQQEDSAVYLCASSLGGHYEQYFGPGTRLTVT.

This chain's CDR3 is CAISEAGTNTEAFF. The chain has TRBV10-3 and TRBJ1-1; TCRdb designates TRBD1, a call that cannot be tested without DNA. This CDR3 region has 14 residues. CDR1 ENHRY and CDR2 SYGVKD come from the germline V gene.